This entry lists 25 T cell receptor beta chains sequenced from one sample in a study of spatial heterogeneity in lung cancer. TCRdb re-called the 5' RACE reads through MiXCR, storing one row per CDR3 protein. The sample holds 40,000 or so distinct CDR3 sequences, over 9.5% seen once. Time point indicated: blood at routine non-recurrence follow-up after resection. The material was PBMCs, obtained at follow-up. All receptors come from a female donor with early-stage non-small cell lung cancer.

The chain joins TRBV28 to TRBJ2-1; a possible D gene is TRBD2 (6 bases). In germline, CDR1 is MDHEN, CDR2 SYDVKM. This CDR3 spans 14 amino acids. V was shortened by 5 bases and J by 6 bases, with 14 bases between the two germline ends. The CDR3 reads CASSPGLTTNEQFF. DNA for the CDR3: TGTGCCAGCAGTCCGGGACTCACTACCAATGAGCAGTTCTTC.

The sample holds many counts of this clonotype. The chain recombines TRBV9 with TRBJ1-1; D not resolved. Germline loops: CDR1 SGDLS, CDR2 YYNGEE. Trimming took off 3 bases at V and 1 base at J, with 13 bases between the two ends. CDR3 length: 15 residues. CDR3: CASSGGSLGNTEAFF. DNA of the CDR3: TGTGCCAGCAGCGGCGGGAGTCTTGGGAACACTGAAGCTTTCTTT.

This clonotype was picked up many times. The rearrangement uses TRBV19 and TRBJ1-1; D is unclear. CDR3 length equals 14 residues. The V gene's germline CDR1 is LNHDA and CDR2 SQIVND (reference sequence). Trimming took off 0 bases at V and 4 bases at J, with 9 bases between the two ends. The CDR3 DNA reads as TGTGCCAGTAGTATAGAGGCGAGCGCCACTGAAGCTTTCTTT. As protein: CASSIEASATEAFF. The whole variable domain, filled in from reference TRBV19 and TRBJ1-1, reads DGGITQSPKYLFRKEGQNVTLSCEQNLNHDAMYWYRQDPGQGLRLIYYSQIVNDFQKGDIAEGYSVSREKKESFPLTVTSAQKNPTAFYLCASSIEASATEAFFGQGTRLTVV.

This clonotype appeared many times. The chain recombines TRBV7-2 with TRBJ2-5; 12 nucleotides line up with TRBD2. Germline-derived CDR1 and CDR2 are SGHTA and FQGNSA. The V gene end was trimmed by 4 bases and the J gene end by 5 bases; junction bases not matched to a gene: 5. CDR3 length: 15 residues. The CDR3, as DNA: TGTGCCAGCAGCTCTAGCGGGGGGGCGGGCGAGACCCAGTACTTC. Amino acids: CASSSSGGAGETQYF. Drawing the rest from reference TRBV7-2 and TRBJ2-5, the complete variable domain is GAGVSQSPSNKVTEKGKDVELRCDPISGHTALYWYRQSLGQGLEFLIYFQGNSAPDKSGLPSDRFSAERTGGSVSTLTIQRTQQEDSAVYLCASSSSGGAGETQYFGPGTRLLVL.

The V call is TRBV5-1, the J call TRBJ1-1; weak D call: TRBD1 (5 bases). The V gene's germline CDR1 is SGHRS and CDR2 YFSETQ. The CDR3 has 14 residues. Deletions cut 2 bases from V and 4 bases from J, with 12 bases between. CDR3 sequence reads: CASSLNMGGTEAFF. The CDR3 DNA follows: TGCGCCAGCAGCTTAAATATGGGGGGCACTGAAGCTTTCTTT.

V gene TRBV10-3 combines with J gene TRBJ2-5; the match to TRBD2 covers 7 bases. The V gene end was trimmed by 4 bases and the J gene end by 7 bases; junction bases not matched to a gene: 6. The CDR3 spans 13 residues. The germline V gene encodes CDR1 ENHRY and CDR2 SYGVKD. The chain's CDR3 is CAISGGGEGTQYF. DNA of the CDR3: TGTGCCATCAGTGGAGGCGGGGAGGGGACCCAGTACTTC.

A few counts support this clonotype. The V gene is TRBV19, the J gene TRBJ2-2; the match to TRBD2 covers 7 bases. This CDR3 is built from 13 residues. The V and J ends lost 3 bases and 6 bases, in that order; junction bases with no gene match: 1. CDR1 is LNHDA, CDR2 SQIVND, per germline (reference sequence). The CDR3 region is CASSIRGAGELFF. DNA for the CDR3: TGTGCCAGTAGTATTCGGGGGGCCGGGGAGCTGTTTTTT.

The V call is TRBV7-2, the J call TRBJ1-3; D gene unclear. The germline CDR1 and CDR2 sequences are SGHTA and FQGNSA. The V end lost 1 base, the J end lost 0 bases, and 7 bases lay between the germline ends. The CDR3 consists of 15 residues. The DNA for the CDR3 is TGTGCCAGCAGCTTAGGAACGGTCTCTGGAAACACCATATATTTT. As protein: CASSLGTVSGNTIYF.

The table lists this clonotype with a few counts. This rearrangement joins TRBV27 to TRBJ2-7; possibly TRBD2 for D (7 bases). The germline V gene has CDR1 MNHEY and CDR2 SMNVEV (reference sequence). V dropped 6 bases and J dropped 1 base, with 19 bases sitting between them. CDR3 size: 16 residues. The CDR3: CASSILRGGPSYEQYF. CDR3 coding DNA: TGTGCCAGCAGCATCCTAAGGGGGGGGCCATCCTACGAGCAGTACTTC.

In this sample, this clonotype turned up many times. The V call is TRBV11-2, the J call TRBJ2-7, with 9 bases matching TRBD2. CDR3 size: 15 residues. From germline, CDR1 is SGHAT and CDR2 FQNNGV. Trimming removed 1 base from V and 1 base from J; junction bases left unmatched: 2. Here the CDR3 DNA reads TGTGCCAGCAGCTTAGCAGCGGGGGGATCCTACGAGCAGTACTTC. Its translation: CASSLAAGGSYEQYF.

This clonotype was detected only a few times. The rearrangement uses TRBV6-4 and TRBJ2-3, with 8 bases lining up with TRBD2. V lost 5 bases and J lost 2; bases outside the gene matches: 6. CDR1 is MRHNA and CDR2 is SNTAGT in the germline V gene. The CDR3 runs to 15 residues. The CDR3 region is CASSRGGAVTDTQYF. The CDR3 DNA follows: TGTGCCAGCAGTCGGGGGGGGGCAGTCACAGATACGCAGTATTTT.

The CDR3 protein is CAWTEGSIGGLNYGYTF. DNA of the CDR3: TGTGCCTGGACAGAGGGGTCCATAGGGGGCCTGAACTATGGCTACACCTTC. The rearrangement uses TRBV30 and TRBJ1-2; 7 bases map to TRBD1. Losses at the gene ends were 4 bases for V and 2 bases for J; bases not matched to a gene: 16. Germline V CDR1 and CDR2: GTSNPN, SVGIG (reference sequence). The CDR3 runs 17 residues.

V gene TRBV28 combines with J gene TRBJ1-1, with a weak D call TRBD1 (6 bases). Trimming removed 2 bases from V and 7 bases from J, with 11 bases in between. From germline, CDR1 is MDHEN and CDR2 SYDVKM. The CDR3 sequence is 13 residues long. The CDR3 bases are TGTGCCAGCAGTTTAAACAGGGAAGTTGAAGCTTTCTTT. Translation: CASSLNREVEAFF.

This clonotype is medium-sized in the sample. This chain joins TRBV27 and TRBJ2-5; TRBD2 is a possible D gene (5 bases). CDR1 is MNHEY and CDR2 is SMNVEV in the germline V gene (reference sequence). Trimming took 5 bases from V and 9 from J, leaving 19 bases between them. The CDR3 runs to 14 residues. CDR3 sequence: CASSITADPKAQYF. In nucleotides, the CDR3 is TGTGCCAGCAGTATTACAGCGGACCCGAAGGCCCAGTACTTC.

In its sample, this clonotype was seen many times. This rearrangement joins TRBV9 to TRBJ2-1; no reliable D call. Between the trimmed V and J ends, which lost 7 bases and 0 bases, there was a span of 14 bases. CDR3 length equals 15 residues. In germline, CDR1 is SGDLS, CDR2 YYNGEE. The CDR3 here is CASSPPPGSYNEQFF. The CDR3 DNA sequence: TGTGCCAGCTCACCCCCCCCGGGCTCCTACAATGAGCAGTTCTTC.

In its sample, this clonotype is medium-sized. J is TRBJ2-6 and V is TRBV7-3, with D uncertain. This CDR3 contains 17 residues. The germline gives CDR1 SGHTA, CDR2 FQGTGA. Trimming took 5 bases from V and 0 from J, leaving 14 bases between them. The CDR3 sequence: CASSASVGRSGANVLTF. The CDR3 nucleotides read TGTGCCAGCAGCGCCAGCGTTGGGCGCTCTGGGGCCAACGTCCTGACTTTC. Full variable domain (missing parts from reference TRBV7-3 and TRBJ2-6): GAGVSQTPSNKVTEKGKYVELRCDPISGHTALYWYRQSLGQGPEFLIYFQGTGAADDSGLPNDRFFAVRPEGSVSTLKIQRTERGDSAVYLCASSASVGRSGANVLTFGAGSRLTVL.

This clonotype was recorded many times. The chain uses TRBV10-1 and TRBJ2-1; the D gene could be TRBD1 or TRBD2 (5 bases each). CDR1 WNHNN and CDR2 SYGVQD come from the germline V gene (reference sequence). V was clipped by 2 bases and J by 1 base, with 9 bases between them. The CDR3 runs to 15 residues. CDR3 nucleotides: TGCGCCAGCAGTGAGGGGACCCGTTCCTACAATGAGCAGTTCTTC. Protein product: CASSEGTRSYNEQFF.

This clonotype appeared many times. This chain uses TRBV29-1 with TRBJ2-2; D tentatively reads TRBD1 or TRBD2 (5 bases each). The V and J ends lost 5 bases and 0 bases respectively, with 16 bases between them. The CDR3 contains 16 residues. Germline V gene lookup returns CDR1 SQVTM and CDR2 ANQGSEA. CDR3 residues: CSVKGPRGANTGELFF. Written as DNA, the CDR3 is TGCAGCGTTAAAGGCCCTCGGGGCGCGAACACCGGGGAGCTGTTTTTT.

This clonotype was observed many times. The chain links TRBV6-6 to TRBJ1-4; D call uncertain. Germline CDR1 reads MNHNY; CDR2 reads SVGAGI (reference sequence). The length of the CDR3 is 10 residues. The V end lost 7 bases, the J end lost 11 bases, and 8 bases lay between the germline ends. The chain's CDR3 is CASMNGKLFF. The CDR3 bases are TGTGCCAGCATGAATGGGAAACTGTTTTTT.

Sample share makes this clonotype medium-sized. The chain is built from TRBV4-1 and TRBJ1-1; TRBD1 agrees at 7 bases. The germline gives CDR1 MGHRA, CDR2 YSYEKL. CDR3 length: 13 amino acids. V was clipped by 4 bases and J by 7 bases; unmatched bases: 6. Written as DNA, the CDR3 is TGCGCCAGCAGCCGAGGGGGCATCTTTGAAGCTTTCTTT. This codes for CASSRGGIFEAFF.

This clonotype was detected ten times or more. CDR3 bases: TGCAGCGTTGCTGGGGCCGGGGAGCTGTTTTTT. Its protein product is CSVAGAGELFF. V and J are TRBV29-1 and TRBJ2-2, with D unresolved. The CDR3 loop spans 11 amino acids. In germline, CDR1 is SQVTM, CDR2 ANQGSEA. V lost 4 bases and J 6 bases, leaving 6 bases between the germline ends.

The V call is TRBV28, the J call TRBJ1-4, with TRBD1 matching over 7 bases. CDR3 length: 15 amino acids. V trimming: 5 bases; J trimming: 5 bases; junction bases outside the gene matches: 8. Per germline, CDR1 MDHEN and CDR2 SYDVKM. The CDR3 protein is CASSLTGAANEKLFF. The CDR3, as DNA: TGTGCCAGCAGTCTCACAGGGGCCGCGAATGAAAAACTGTTTTTT.

V and J are TRBV20-1 and TRBJ2-3; 7 nucleotides align to TRBD1. The CDR3 is 15 amino acids. J lost 1 base, V lost 3 bases, and 7 bases had no gene match. Germline V gene sequence: CDR1 DFQATT, CDR2 SNEGSKA (reference sequence). The CDR3 nucleotides are TGCAGTGCTAGTACACCGGGACAGCGCACAGATACGCAGTATTTT. Translating it yields CSASTPGQRTDTQYF.

This clonotype was counted only a few times. This chain's CDR3 is CASSESKGLAGGPYEQYF. Written as DNA, the CDR3 is TGCGCCAGCAGTGAGTCGAAGGGACTAGCGGGGGGGCCCTACGAGCAGTACTTC. The chain is built from TRBV10-2 and TRBJ2-7; 16 bases are shared with TRBD2. With V trimmed by 0 bases and J by 2 bases, 4 bases remained unmatched. The germline V gene has CDR1 WSHSY and CDR2 SAAADI. The CDR3 consists of 18 residues.

In this sample, this clonotype turned up a few times. The V call is TRBV19, the J call TRBJ1-5; possible D gene TRBD1, 5 bases. Germline loops: CDR1 LNHDA, CDR2 SQIVND (reference sequence). The CDR3 extends over 15 amino acids. V was cut by 3 bases and J by 6 bases, with 15 bases left in between. The CDR3 is CASSIVGVESQPQHF. As DNA, the CDR3 is TGTGCCAGTAGTATCGTAGGGGTCGAGAGTCAGCCCCAGCATTTT.